This TCR beta chain is drawn from a study of CD8 T cells in Susac syndrome. V was pared by 5 bases and J by 2 bases, with 3 bases between. CDR1 and CDR2 (germline): LNHDA, SQIVND (reference sequence). The CDR3 totals 12 residues. RNA was extracted with the RNeasy kit, and a quantity of roughly 0.45 to 1 ug was reverse transcribed using random hexamers. TCRdb re-derived calls from the immunoSEQ multiplex PCR reads in MiXCR, one entry per CDR3 protein. Of about 180,000 distinct CDR3 sequences listed, 90% to 96% were seen once; the top ten hold roughly 0.12%. The sequenced material came from CD4+ T cells from PBMCs. The chain uses TRBV19 and TRBJ2-2; D is unresolved. The sequence was obtained from a human donor with Susac syndrome. CDR3 nucleotide sequence: TGTGCCAGTAGTTTTAACACCGGGGAGCTGTTTTTT. Translated, it gives CASSFNTGELFF.